The clone carrying this T cell receptor (beta chain) came up a few times. PBMCs, at least 7 million per sample, were isolated. A sample-barcoded 5' primer and a J-beta primer mix were used in a second PCR of about 7 to 12 cycles. All cDNA molecules were each tagged by a template-switch adaptor with 12 random nucleotides. TCRdb reprocessed the 5' RACE reads with MiXCR, giving one entry per CDR3 protein. The profile shows 700,000 or so distinct CDR3 sequences, 22% of them singletons. The data originate from a study of blood T cells in healthy people across ages. V dropped 4 bases and J dropped 2 bases, with 6 bases sitting between them. The V gene's germline CDR1 is MDHEN and CDR2 SYDVKM. This CDR3 has 14 residues.

Sequencing was carried out using blood. V gene TRBV28 combines with J gene TRBJ2-6, with D unclear. This clonotype originated in an older man in good health. The CDR3 DNA sequence: TGTGCCAGCAGTTCCCCTCCTGGGGCCAACGTCCTGACTTTC. Encoded protein: CASSSPPGANVLTF.